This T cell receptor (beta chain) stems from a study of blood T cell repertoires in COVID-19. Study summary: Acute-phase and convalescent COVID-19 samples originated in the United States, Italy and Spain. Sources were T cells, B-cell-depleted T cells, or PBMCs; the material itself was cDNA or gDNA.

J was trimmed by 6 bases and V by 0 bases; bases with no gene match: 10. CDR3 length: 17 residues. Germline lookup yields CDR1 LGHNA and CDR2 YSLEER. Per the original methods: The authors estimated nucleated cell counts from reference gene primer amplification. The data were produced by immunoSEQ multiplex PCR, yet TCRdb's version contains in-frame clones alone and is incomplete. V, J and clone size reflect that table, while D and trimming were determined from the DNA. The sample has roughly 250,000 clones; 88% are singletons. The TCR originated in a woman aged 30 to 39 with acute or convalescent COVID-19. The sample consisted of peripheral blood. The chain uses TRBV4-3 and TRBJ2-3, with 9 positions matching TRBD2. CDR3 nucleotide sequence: TGCGCCAGCAGCCAAGAGGCGCTAGCGGGATGGCGCGATACGCAGTATTTT. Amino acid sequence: CASSQEALAGWRDTQYF.